Listed below are T cell receptor beta chains from one sample, sequenced in a study of T cells after yellow fever vaccination. TCRdb re-called the 5' RACE reads with MiXCR, one entry per CDR3 protein. The repertoire holds 90,000 to 150,000 distinct CDR3 sequences, with about 7.2% as singletons. The sample was CD4+ T cells sorted from PBMCs, taken more than 35 days after the first yellow fever vaccination. The source of these receptors is a man aged 18 to 30 who received the YFV17D yellow fever vaccine. The CDR3 runs from the conserved cysteine through the conserved F or W. A D gene is named only where the DNA matches it firmly. Not all rows give a size; the values are once, few, many and, for expanded clones, a class.

>.|TRBJ1-5|many|12|TRBV29-1
CGVTAGNQPQHF
TGCGGGGTCACGGCCGGCAATCAGCCCCAGCATTTT
>.|TRBJ2-4|many|17|TRBV6-1
CASSGAVRGLAKNIQYF
TGTGCCAGCAGTGGCGCTGTCCGGGGCCTAGCCAAAAACATTCAGTACTTC
>.|TRBJ2-1|many|14|TRBV6-5
CASSYTDGQNEQFF
TGTGCCAGCAGTTACACAGATGGGCAGAATGAGCAGTTCTTC
>.|TRBJ2-7|.|18|TRBV11-2
CASSFLRQNTDSLYEQYF
TGTGCCAGCAGCTTTCTTAGGCAGAACACAGATTCCCTCTACGAGCAGTACTTC
>.|TRBJ2-2|many|13|TRBV20-1
CSAREENTGELFF
TGCAGTGCTAGGGAAGAGAACACCGGGGAGCTGTTTTTT
>.|TRBJ1-1|many|16|TRBV7-2
CASSLGGRGTFSEAFF
TGTGCCAGCAGCTTAGGGGGGCGGGGAACCTTTTCTGAAGCTTTCTTT
>.|TRBJ1-5|many|15|TRBV6-1
CASSDPQGGNQPQHF
TGTGCCAGCAGTGACCCTCAAGGGGGGAATCAGCCCCAGCATTTT
>.|TRBJ1-2|many|12|TRBV20-1
CSANTGNYGYTF
TGCAGTGCAAATACAGGGAACTATGGCTACACCTTC
>.|TRBJ2-4|many|16|TRBV14
CASSQWRVKAKNIQYF
TGTGCCAGCAGCCAGTGGAGGGTAAAAGCCAAAAACATTCAGTACTTC
>TRBD1|TRBJ1-1|many|15|TRBV14
CASSQLPGQGYLAFF
TGTGCCAGCAGCCAACTACCGGGACAGGGGTATTTAGCTTTCTTT
>.|TRBJ2-7|many|15|TRBV7-2
CASSLRGGAGGEQYF
TGTGCCAGCAGCTTAAGGGGGGGGGCCGGAGGCGAGCAGTACTTC
>.|TRBJ2-3|many|16|TRBV14
CASSPFRGRSTDTQYF
TGTGCCAGCAGCCCCTTTCGGGGGAGGAGCACAGATACGCAGTATTTT
>.|TRBJ2-7|.|14|TRBV4-1
CASSQPNAPSEQYF
TGCGCCAGCAGCCAGCCAAACGCTCCCTCCGAGCAGTACTTC
>.|TRBJ1-6|many|14|TRBV9
CASSGRLTNSPLHF
TGTGCCAGCAGCGGGCGACTAACCAATTCACCCCTCCACTTT
>.|TRBJ1-1|few|18|TRBV18
CASSPPSTGGGLNTEAFF
TGTGCCAGCTCACCACCGAGTACGGGGGGAGGTTTGAACACTGAAGCTTTCTTT
>.|TRBJ1-1|many|15|TRBV27
CASSLLGTANTEAFF
TGTGCCAGCAGTTTACTTGGGACGGCGAACACTGAAGCTTTCTTT
>.|TRBJ2-7|many|13|TRBV5-1
CASSLSDVDGQYF
TGCGCCAGCAGCTTGTCGGACGTCGATGGGCAGTACTTC
>TRBD1|TRBJ1-1|many|12|TRBV6-5
CASSSLTGGDFF
TGTGCCAGCAGTTCCCTGACAGGGGGAGATTTCTTT
>.|TRBJ2-5|.|13|TRBV20-1
CSAPGTTRETQYF
TGCAGTGCTCCCGGGACCACCCGGGAGACCCAGTACTTC
>.|TRBJ2-7|many|14|TRBV5-1
CASSLATAFYEQYF
TGCGCCAGCAGCTTGGCGACAGCTTTCTACGAGCAGTACTTC
>.|TRBJ1-4|many|13|TRBV18
CASSDGLNEKLFF
TGTGCCAGCTCCGACGGGCTTAATGAAAAACTGTTTTTT
>.|TRBJ2-1|many|16|TRBV6-5
CASSYTLVGSYNEQFF
TGTGCCAGCAGTTACACCTTAGTCGGCTCCTACAATGAGCAGTTCTTC
>.|TRBJ1-6|.|14|TRBV4-1
CASSQAQGNSPLHF
TGCGCCAGCAGCCAAGCACAGGGAAATTCACCCCTCCACTTT
>.|TRBJ1-2|few|14|TRBV18
CASSPVDRRYGYTF
TGTGCCAGCTCCCCCGTCGACAGACGCTATGGCTACACCTTC
>TRBD1|TRBJ1-4|many|13|TRBV29-1
CSALGQDNEKLFF
TGCAGCGCCCTGGGACAGGATAATGAAAAACTGTTTTTT
>TRBD1|TRBJ1-4|many|14|TRBV12-3/TRBV12-4
CASSLGTGGEKLFF
TGTGCCAGCAGTTTAGGGACAGGGGGTGAAAAACTGTTTTTT
>.|TRBJ2-3|.|15|TRBV5-4
CASSLDGRKTDTQYF
TGTGCCAGCAGCTTGGACGGGCGGAAGACAGATACGCAGTATTTT
>TRBD1|TRBJ2-5|many|17|TRBV11-2
CASSLDRDRGRAETQYF
TGTGCCAGCAGCTTAGATCGGGACAGGGGGCGCGCAGAGACCCAGTACTTC
>.|TRBJ2-5|many|15|TRBV6-5
CASSYSYTGAETQYF
TGTGCCAGCAGTTACTCGTACACCGGTGCAGAGACCCAGTACTTC
>.|TRBJ2-2|many|15|TRBV14
CASSHSPYSGGELFF
TGTGCCAGCAGCCATTCCCCTTATTCGGGCGGGGAGCTGTTTTTT
>TRBD2|TRBJ2-5|.|14|TRBV20-1
CSADRRGGLRTQYF
TGCAGTGCTGATCGACGGGGGGGGCTGAGGACCCAGTACTTC
>.|TRBJ2-2|few|16|TRBV28
CASSPTSGVNTGELFF
TGTGCCAGCAGTCCCACCTCCGGGGTGAACACCGGGGAGCTGTTTTTT
>.|TRBJ2-4|many|13|TRBV3-1
CASSQGPRAVQYF
TGTGCCAGCAGCCAAGGCCCCCGGGCTGTTCAGTACTTC
>.|TRBJ1-6|.|14|TRBV19
CASSMVQSNSPLHF
TGTGCCAGTAGTATGGTCCAGTCAAATTCACCCCTCCACTTT
>.|TRBJ1-1|many|14|TRBV20-1
CSARSQGRATEAFF
TGCAGTGCTAGATCGCAAGGGAGGGCCACTGAAGCTTTCTTT
>.|TRBJ1-1|many|16|TRBV7-2
CASSLVGGGMNTEAFF
TGTGCCAGCAGCTTAGTAGGGGGAGGTATGAACACTGAAGCTTTCTTT
>TRBD1|TRBJ2-4|many|13|TRBV5-1
CASSVGQGDIQYF
TGCGCCAGCAGCGTTGGACAGGGAGACATTCAGTACTTC
>TRBD1|TRBJ2-7|many|14|TRBV20-1
CSALGQGARIEQYF
TGCAGTGCTTTGGGACAGGGGGCGCGCATCGAGCAGTACTTC
>TRBD1|TRBJ1-6|.|14|TRBV27
CASSLTGAYSPLHF
TGTGCCAGCAGTTTAACAGGGGCCTATTCACCCCTCCACTTT
>.|TRBJ1-1|few|15|TRBV19
CASSPTRPSSTEAFF
TGTGCCAGTAGTCCCACCCGACCCAGCAGCACTGAAGCTTTCTTT
>TRBD1|TRBJ2-7|few|15|TRBV5-1
CASSLNQGQNIEQYF
TGCGCCAGCAGCCTGAACCAGGGACAGAATATCGAGCAGTACTTC
>TRBD2|TRBJ2-7|many|14|TRBV20-1
CSAAPSGGYYEQYF
TGCAGTGCGGCGCCTAGCGGGGGGTACTACGAGCAGTACTTC